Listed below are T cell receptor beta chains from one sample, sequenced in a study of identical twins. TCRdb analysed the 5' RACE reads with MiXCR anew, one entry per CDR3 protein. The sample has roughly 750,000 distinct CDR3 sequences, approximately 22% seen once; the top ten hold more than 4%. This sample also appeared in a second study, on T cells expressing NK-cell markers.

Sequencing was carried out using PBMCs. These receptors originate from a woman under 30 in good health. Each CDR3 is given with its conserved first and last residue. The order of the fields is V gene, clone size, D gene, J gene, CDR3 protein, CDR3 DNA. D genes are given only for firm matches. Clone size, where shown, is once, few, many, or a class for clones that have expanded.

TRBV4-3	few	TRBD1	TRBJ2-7	CASSQTGQTSYEQYF	TGCGCCAGCAGCCAAACGGGACAGACCTCCTACGAGCAGTACTTC
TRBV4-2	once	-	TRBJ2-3	CASSQDGAQSTDTQYF	TGTGCCAGCAGCCAAGACGGGGCGCAGAGCACAGATACGCAGTATTTT
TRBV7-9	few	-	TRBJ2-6	CASSRFRAGANVLTF	TGTGCCAGCAGCCGTTTCAGGGCTGGGGCCAACGTCCTGACTTTC
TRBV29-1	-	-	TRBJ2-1	CSALETVYNEQFF	TGCAGCGCCTTAGAAACAGTCTACAATGAGCAGTTCTTC
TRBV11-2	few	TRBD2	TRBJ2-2	CASSLGLAGGGSLAGELFF	TGTGCCAGCAGCTTGGGACTAGCGGGAGGAGGTTCGTTGGCCGGGGAGCTGTTTTTT
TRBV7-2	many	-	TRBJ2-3	CASSFYTDTQYF	TGTGCCAGCAGCTTTTACACAGATACGCAGTATTTT
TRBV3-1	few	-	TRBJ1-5	CASSQPGAHQPQHF	TGTGCCAGCAGCCAACCCGGGGCCCATCAGCCCCAGCATTTT
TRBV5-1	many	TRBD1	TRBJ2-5	CASSRDRETQYF	TGCGCCAGCAGTAGGGACAGAGAGACCCAGTACTTC
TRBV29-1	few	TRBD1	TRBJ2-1	CSAPGQGVF	TGCAGCGCACCGGGACAGGGTGTCTTC
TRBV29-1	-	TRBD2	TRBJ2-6	CSVRGGEAGANVLTF	TGCAGCGTCCGGGGGGGGGAGGCTGGGGCCAACGTCCTGACTTTC
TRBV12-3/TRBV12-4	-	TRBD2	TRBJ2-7	CASSTRGRSVIGGGTYEQYF	TGTGCCAGCAGTACACGCGGGAGATCCGTGATAGGCGGCGGTACCTACGAGCAGTACTTC
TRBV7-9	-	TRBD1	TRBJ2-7	CASSEGAGYSYEQYF	TGTGCCAGCAGCGAGGGGGCAGGCTACTCCTACGAGCAGTACTTC
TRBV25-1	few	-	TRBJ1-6	CASSDRQRTPLHF	TGTGCCAGCAGTGACCGACAGCGAACACCCCTCCACTTT
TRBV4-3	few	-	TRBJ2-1	CASSQGEGREQFF	TGCGCCAGCAGCCAAGGAGAGGGCCGGGAGCAGTTCTTC
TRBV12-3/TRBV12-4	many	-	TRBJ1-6	CASSLNSPLHF	TGTGCCAGCAGCCTCAATTCACCCCTCCACTTT
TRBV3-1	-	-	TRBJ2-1	CASSRLSVNEQFF	TGTGCCAGCAGCCGACTTAGTGTTAATGAGCAGTTCTTC
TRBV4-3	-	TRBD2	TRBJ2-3	CASSPRTSGRDTDTQYF	TGCGCCAGCAGCCCTCGGACTAGCGGGAGGGACACAGATACGCAGTATTTT
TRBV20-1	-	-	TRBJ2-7	CSATLTPLTPEQYF	TGCAGTGCTACCCTAACTCCTCTAACGCCCGAGCAGTACTTC
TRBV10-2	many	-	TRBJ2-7	CASRVAEEQYF	TGCGCCAGCAGGGTAGCGGAGGAGCAGTACTTC
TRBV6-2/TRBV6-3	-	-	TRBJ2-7	CASSLTGVESVQYF	TGTGCCAGCAGCCTAACCGGGGTGGAGTCCGTGCAGTACTTC
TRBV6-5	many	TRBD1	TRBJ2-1	CASRSGTVEQFF	TGTGCCAGCAGGTCCGGGACAGTAGAGCAGTTCTTC
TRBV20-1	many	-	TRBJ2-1	CSARSPDYNEQFF	TGCAGTGCTAGATCCCCCGACTACAATGAGCAGTTCTTC
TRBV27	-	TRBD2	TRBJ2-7	CASSALTSGGYEQYF	TGTGCCAGCAGTGCCCTAACTAGCGGGGGATACGAGCAGTACTTC
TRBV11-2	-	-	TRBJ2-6	CASSPRLAISGANVLTF	TGTGCCAGCAGCCCCCGACTCGCGATATCTGGGGCCAACGTCCTGACTTTC
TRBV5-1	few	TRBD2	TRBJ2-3	CASLGLAGAPDTQYF	TGCGCCAGCCTTGGACTAGCGGGGGCCCCAGATACGCAGTATTTT
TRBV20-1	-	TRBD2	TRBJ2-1	CSASAASGRARNEQFF	TGCAGTGCTAGTGCGGCTAGCGGGAGGGCCCGCAATGAGCAGTTCTTC
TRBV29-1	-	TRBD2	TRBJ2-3	CSVPRGSGSSDTQYF	TGCAGCGTCCCACGAGGGAGCGGGAGCTCAGATACGCAGTATTTT
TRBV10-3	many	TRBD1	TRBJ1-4	CAISRDRAPNEKLFF	TGTGCCATCAGTCGGGACAGGGCCCCTAATGAAAAACTGTTTTTT
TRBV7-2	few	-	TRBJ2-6	CASSPQISGANVLTF	TGTGCCAGCAGCCCACAGATCTCTGGGGCCAACGTCCTGACTTTC
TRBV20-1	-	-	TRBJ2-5	CSAWTTTQETQYF	TGCAGTGCTTGGACCACAACGCAGGAGACCCAGTACTTC
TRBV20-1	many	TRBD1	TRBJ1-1	CSAFAGQGGTEAFF	TGCAGTGCTTTTGCGGGACAGGGCGGCACTGAAGCTTTCTTT
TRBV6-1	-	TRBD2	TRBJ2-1	CASSPSTGGYNEQFF	TGTGCCAGCAGCCCAAGCACGGGGGGGTACAATGAGCAGTTCTTC
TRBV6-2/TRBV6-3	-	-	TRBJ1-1	CASSSPRGTRAFF	TGTGCCAGCAGTTCCCCTCGGGGAACCCGAGCTTTCTTT
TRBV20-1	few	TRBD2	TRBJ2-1	CSASRPVGGHVNEQFF	TGCAGTGCTAGCAGGCCTGTGGGAGGGCATGTTAATGAGCAGTTCTTC
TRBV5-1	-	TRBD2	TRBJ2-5	CASSLEILGGEETQYF	TGCGCCAGCAGCTTGGAAATCCTGGGAGGGGAGGAGACCCAGTACTTC
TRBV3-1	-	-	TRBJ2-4	CASSQLRNIQYF	TGTGCCAGCAGCCAACTGAGAAACATTCAGTACTTC
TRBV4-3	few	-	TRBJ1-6	CASSGGGIPNSPLHF	TGCGCCAGCAGCGGTGGCGGCATTCCGAATTCACCCCTCCACTTT
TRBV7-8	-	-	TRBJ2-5	CASSILASGSLETQYF	TGTGCCAGCAGCATCCTAGCGTCGGGATCTTTAGAGACCCAGTACTTC
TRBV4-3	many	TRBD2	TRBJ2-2	CASSLREGSNTGELFF	TGCGCCAGCAGCCTAAGGGAGGGTTCGAACACCGGGGAGCTGTTTTTT
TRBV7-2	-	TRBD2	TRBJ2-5	CASQSTSGRDGGTQYF	TGTGCCAGCCAGAGTACGAGCGGGAGGGACGGCGGGACCCAGTACTTC
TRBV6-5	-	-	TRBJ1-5	CASSDGVQPQHF	TGTGCCAGCAGCGACGGGGTGCAGCCCCAGCATTTT
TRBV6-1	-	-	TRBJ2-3	CASVAFPQRKTTDTQYF	TGTGCCAGCGTGGCGTTTCCCCAACGGAAAACCACAGATACGCAGTATTTT